The clone carrying this TCR beta chain has a handful of counts. The antigen remains undetermined. This sample was included in a study of CD8 T cell repertoires and HIV-1 epitope variants. Study background: Controls were a CMV, EBV and flu pool, Ebola AY9, and no peptide. Cultures ran around ten days, with IL-2, IL-7 and IL-15 added on days 3 and 7. An uncultured baseline aliquot held 1M T cells. The study, taken as a whole, reports: Only beta chains were identified, marking proliferation to antigen, not function.

After removal of 5 bases from V and 0 bases from J, the junction contained 7 bases not matched to a gene. The germline V gene encodes CDR1 SGHVS and CDR2 FQNEAQ. The CDR3 sequence is 17 residues long. Profiling relied on immunoSEQ multiplex PCR, and the TCRdb table lists in-frame clones only, not all of them. In the table there are roughly 5,800 clones, about 60% of which are singletons. V usage is TRBV7-8 and J usage is TRBJ2-7; 13 bases are a match to TRBD2. This TCR was recovered from a male donor with HIV. Sequencing was carried out using cultured CD8+ T cells derived from PBMCs. Here the CDR3 DNA reads TGTGCCAGCAGCCCTGGACTAGCGGGGGCCATCTCCTACGAGCAGTACTTC. Protein sequence: CASSPGLAGAISYEQYF.